This TCR beta chain was identified in a study of cytomegalovirus exposure and HLA in healthy donors (dated by TCRdb to the late 2010s). Study-wide context: In an earlier analysis of under 750 of the donors, about 270 Gb of sequence data and approximately 100 million unique TCR beta sequences from about 179 million T cells were reported. An early release covering some 640 HLA-typed donors comprised about 320 gigabases of sequencing data and 65 million to 100 million unique TCR sequences. Of the roughly 390 genotyped donors, 81% were placed in the genetic ancestry cluster associated with self-reported Caucasian donors. The study aimed to test whether signatures of past pathogen exposure could be identified by cataloging public T cell receptors. Using immunosequencing, the study profiled T cell repertoires from 500 to 800 subjects and related those repertoires to cytomegalovirus serostatus. A separate validation cohort of 90 to 150 different subjects was used in addition to the 666-subject first cohort. The study combined high-throughput TCR immunosequencing, statistical association of individual TCRs with disease status, and machine learning to predict cytomegalovirus infection status. In a later analysis, previously published TCR beta repertoires from 600 to 850 donors were re-analyzed and high-resolution HLA genotyping was added so that TCR occurrence patterns could be studied. The later analysis used no new phenotypic data to find candidate immune exposures, relying instead on TCR beta sequences and their occurrence across donors. An earlier analysis of nearly 600 of the donors applied high-throughput TCR beta sequencing to assess whether each TCR beta V gene segment acted as functional or pseudogenic. Donor age, sex, ethnicity and CMV serostatus were compiled alongside the repertoire data. A later genetic analysis used genome-wide SNP genotypes for about 60% of the roughly 670 donors, treating that subset as a discovery cohort. Every discovery cohort repertoire had been produced on one sequencing platform. HLA typing included class I and class II loci at four-digit resolution. Typing coverage differed by locus: A, B, C, DRB1 and DQB1 were typed in roughly 620-630 donors, DQA1 in 500 to 550, DPA1 in nearly 610, and DPB1 in approximately 450. Because of strong linkage in the cohort, roughly five DR-DQ haplotypes were treated as single units for association and clustering. Among 398 genotyped donors of the cohort, an average of approximately 220,000 unique TCR beta nucleotide sequences was sequenced per donor, of which roughly 17% were non-productive.

What the study reported, not specific to this receptor: A later analysis found that HLA-associated TCR beta chains were more clonally expanded and had lower generation probabilities than equally common non-associated chains. A later analysis reported that several top co-occurrence clusters appeared linked to parvovirus B19, influenza, CMV and Epstein-Barr virus. The 87-base-pair reads could not distinguish some IMGT-functional V segments, including TRBV6-2 and TRBV6-3, so those segments were excluded. V-gene and J-gene trimming of TCR beta chains was associated with a missense DCLRE1C variant in a later genetic analysis, and the association was replicated in an independent cohort. Immune exposure information for the cohort was limited to CMV serostatus. Strong co-occurrence of HLA alleles, especially DR and DQ, made assigning TCR associations to individual alleles difficult. The cohort was sequenced for TCR beta chains only, and without alpha or paired-chain data the features that could be detected were limited. Presence/absence analyses assumed roughly uniform sequencing depth across donors, an assumption that may not hold. According to a later genetic analysis, donors in an Asian-associated ancestry cluster had fewer N-insertions in productive TCRs than the roughly 670-donor mean. A cluster of highly shared sequence variants was judged likely to represent a technical artifact of the sequencing pipeline. The authors suggested that the approach could potentially be generalized to other disease states and immunological phenotypes. Most TCR sequences were observed very rarely across donors, whereas some public TCRs were present in many individuals. At a false discovery rate of 0.05, a later analysis linked 16,000 or so TCR beta sequences to specific HLA alleles. In a later analysis, TCR association rates were found to vary across HLA loci, with the most associated TCRs seen for DRB1 alleles and the fewest for HLA-C alleles. In vitro tests confirmed that a few of the cytomegalovirus-associated TCR beta chains recognize cytomegalovirus antigens. In a later analysis, most CMV-associated TCR beta chains were found to appear HLA-restricted, with HLA associations seemingly driven largely by CMV exposure. In an earlier analysis of about 550 of the donors, most TCR beta V segments were observed in productive rearrangements about 90% or about 30% of the time, broadly matching IMGT annotations. The classifier was reported to diagnose cytomegalovirus status with high specificity and sensitivity in both the original and validation cohorts. The study listed 164 TCR beta chains as associated with cytomegalovirus. Because some donors lacked HLA typing at each locus, the association tests relied only on the typed subset. Correlated functional status among segregating V segments might be attributable to linkage disequilibrium, but an unknown experimental factor could not be ruled out. A further reported finding was that TCR beta sequences accurately predicted the HLA-A and HLA-B alleles for most subjects in the first cohort. Because counts were too low, roughly 16 rarely observed V segments, including chromosome 9 orphons, were excluded from the earlier analysis of 500 to 700 of the donors.

Library prep was done by the immunoSEQ multiplex PCR assay. A mixture of 60 forward primers for TCR Vbeta segments and 13 reverse primers for TCR Jbeta segments was used in the multiplex PCR. The CDR3 region of rearranged TCR beta genes was amplified from genomic DNA by a multiplex PCR assay. Amplified TCR beta libraries were sequenced as 87-base-pair reads on the Illumina HiSeq System. As for the original processing: Across the 666 repertoires, a later analysis counted about 81 million unique TCR beta chains, approximately 12 million of which were shared by at least two donors. A nearest-neighbor algorithm error-corrected the raw reads and collapsed the reads into unique sequences, merging closely related sequences to remove PCR and sequencing errors. Alignment of CDR3 sequences to IMGT reference sequences was used to assign V, D and J gene segments. For a sequence to be retained, a match of at least six nucleotides was required to both a V gene segment and a J gene segment. Rearrangements were classified as productive when the CDR3 lacked stop codons and remained in frame with V and J, and all other rearrangements were classified as non-productive. Following IMGT convention, CDR3 was defined as the stretch from the second conserved V-encoded cysteine to the conserved J-encoded phenylalanine. In an earlier analysis of more than 550 of the donors, sequences lacking an unambiguous match to a single V gene segment were excluded. In an earlier analysis of almost 600 of the donors, a V segment was called functional when productive rearrangements were above 56.7%, and segregating when the standard deviation between donors exceeded 5%. A statistical classification framework was developed to diagnose cytomegalovirus status using the catalog of TCR beta chain sequences. In a later analysis, TCR nucleotide sequences were compared against IMGT/GENE-DB human TR gene sequences so that V and J genes could be assigned. A later analysis assigned CDR3 sequences and most-parsimonious VDJ recombination scenarios with the TCRdist pipeline. In a later analysis, each TCR beta chain was defined by its CDR3 amino acid sequence together with its V-gene family, and reads lacking a unique V-gene family were excluded. As a way to deal with suspected cross-contamination and a sequencing artifact, a later analysis dropped hundreds of nucleotide sequences that were highly shared and had low generation probability. In a later analysis, a clonal expansion index for each public chain was calculated from normalized within-repertoire ranks of inferred template counts. Generation probabilities in a later analysis came from a VDJ recombination model fitted to out-of-frame rearrangements, and those results were checked against IGoR. A later analysis scored TCR-TCR, TCR-HLA and TCR-CMV co-occurrence with hypergeometric tests, applying a repertoire-size bias correction to TCR pairs. In a later analysis, false discovery rates were estimated by permuting HLA or CMV assignments 20 times. In a later analysis, co-occurring TCRs were grouped with DBSCAN, and TCRdist sequence similarity was added when clustering was performed within HLA-allele-positive subsets. Repertoires with fewer than 30,000 or more than 120,000 public chains, plus five repertoires with anomalous nucleotide sharing, were excluded from co-occurrence clustering. This is the immuneACCESS table as TCRdb keeps it, with only in-frame sequences that have V and J called. A part of the clones is gone; compared with another copy, unresolved V genes explain less than half, and the rest is unexplained. The V and J calls and clone size are taken from that table; D and trimming were inferred from the DNA. For this sample the table gives around 99,000 clones, of which roughly 82% were detected only once. Together, the top ten hold roughly 2.6% of the sample.

As concerns this clone: The specificity of this receptor is unknown. Nothing much larger sits one base from this clone, and base qualities are not available.

The germline V gene (reference sequence) specifies GTSNPN as CDR1 and SVGIG as CDR2. From its cysteine to its phenylalanine, the CDR3 spans 14 amino acids. The DNA shown is the 42-base CDR3, in frame from base 1. V is pared back by 1 base and J by 9 bases, with 13 bases lying between the germline termini. The cohort was made up of 650 to 700 healthy bone marrow donors. At the time of sampling, all cohort members were nominally healthy, though unrecorded immune exposures were likely present. The donor was CMV seropositive and was included in the group of 250 to 350 seropositive cohort members. A peripheral blood sample was provided by each donor, and peripheral blood mononuclear cells were used for TCR beta sequencing. The Qiagen DNeasy Blood Extraction Kit was used to extract genomic DNA from the blood cell samples.

The sequence derives from a man aged 30-40 years in good health and CMV-seropositive. The chain is made from TRBV30 and TRBJ1-6, with no confident D gene call. The specimen sequenced was PBMCs. Here is the DNA: TGTGCCTGGAGTGGCCTTAACGCGGTTTCACCCCTCCACTTT. This translates into CAWSGLNAVSPLHF.